Listed below are T cell receptor beta chains from one sample, sequenced in a study of blood T cell repertoires in COVID-19. Assay used: immunoSEQ multiplex PCR; TCRdb lists only in-frame clones, some missing. The table lists about 130,000 clones, about 91% of them singletons. The sample taken for sequencing was peripheral blood. All receptors come from a man over 45 with acute or convalescent COVID-19. CDR3s include the opening cysteine and the closing phenylalanine or tryptophan. The D gene is left open where the match is weak. Part of the rows lack a size; the others show once, few, many or a class for expanded clones.

>14|TRBD1|TRBV27|few|TRBJ1-1
CARGSGGSDTEAFF
TGTGCCAGGGGATCAGGGGGATCGGACACTGAAGCTTTCTTT
>13|TRBD2|TRBV5-4|NA|TRBJ2-1
CASSLFGGNEQFF
TGTGCCAGCAGCTTGTTCGGGGGGAATGAGCAGTTCTTC
>14|NA|TRBV9|NA|TRBJ1-1
CASSLDRSNTEAFF
TGTGCCAGCAGCCTAGACAGATCTAACACTGAAGCTTTCTTT
>16|TRBD1|TRBV9|NA|TRBJ2-2
CASSVGGQGSIGELFF
TGTGCCAGCAGCGTAGGGGGACAGGGGTCCATCGGGGAGCTGTTTTTT
>16|NA|TRBV12-5|NA|TRBJ1-1
CASGPTLQGLNTEAFF
TGTGCTAGTGGTCCAACTCTTCAGGGGTTGAACACTGAAGCTTTCTTT
>15|NA|TRBV14|NA|TRBJ1-2
CASSPRTLPGDGYTF
TGTGCCAGCAGCCCGCGGACACTGCCGGGGGATGGCTACACCTTC
>12|NA|TRBV12-3/TRBV12-4|NA|TRBJ1-1
CASRVGEAEAFF
TGTGCCAGCAGAGTTGGAGAGGCGGAAGCTTTCTTT
>16|NA|TRBV4-1|NA|TRBJ2-1
CASSPPRGGGLNEQFF
TGCGCCAGCAGCCCACCCAGGGGCGGGGGCCTGAATGAGCAGTTCTTC
>15|TRBD1|TRBV2|NA|TRBJ1-6
CASTKDRGLNSPLHF
TGTGCCAGCACCAAGGACAGGGGGCTCAATTCACCCCTCCACTTT
>14|NA|TRBV28|NA|TRBJ1-5
CASITRGRGQPQHF
TGTGCCAGCATTACACGGGGGAGGGGTCAGCCCCAGCATTTT
>15|NA|TRBV7-9|few|TRBJ1-1
CASSPQAGLNTEAFF
TGTGCCAGCAGCCCCCAGGCAGGCCTGAACACTGAAGCTTTCTTT
>17|NA|TRBV6-6|few|TRBJ2-1
CASRRNREKSTYNEQFF
TGTGCCAGCAGGCGAAACAGGGAAAAGAGCACCTACAATGAGCAGTTCTTC
>14|NA|TRBV6-5|NA|TRBJ1-1
CASTRQYMNTEAFF
TGTGCCAGCACCCGACAGTATATGAACACTGAAGCTTTCTTT
>15|NA|TRBV2|NA|TRBJ1-6
CASSYGQEANSPLHF
TGTGCCAGCAGTTACGGACAAGAAGCCAATTCACCCCTCCACTTT
>11|NA|TRBV27|NA|TRBJ1-2
CAAGKSYGYTF
TGTGCCGCAGGGAAATCTTATGGCTACACCTTC
>12|NA|TRBV3-1/TRBV3-2|NA|TRBJ1-1
CASSQAARGAFF
TGTGCCAGCAGCCAAGCGGCCCGGGGGGCTTTCTTT
>15|NA|TRBV5-4|NA|TRBJ1-1
CASSPGGNSVLGAFF
TGTGCCAGCAGCCCGGGAGGGAATTCAGTGTTGGGAGCTTTCTTT
>16|NA|TRBV18|NA|TRBJ1-1
CASSPLAQGGGTEAFF
TGTGCCAGCTCACCGCTGGCTCAGGGTGGCGGCACTGAAGCTTTCTTT
>13|NA|TRBV6-5|NA|TRBJ1-2
CASLRGVGYGYTF
TGTGCCTCTCTACGGGGGGTCGGCTATGGCTACACCTTC
>13|TRBD2|TRBV15|once|TRBJ2-1
CATRLSGSDEQFF
TGTGCCACCAGGCTTAGCGGGAGTGATGAGCAGTTCTTC
>11|NA|TRBV2|NA|TRBJ1-1
CASRRETEAFF
TGTGCCAGCAGGAGGGAGACTGAAGCTTTCTTT
>16|TRBD1|TRBV5-1|once|TRBJ1-1
CASSPRQGAESTEAFF
TGCGCCAGCAGCCCTAGACAGGGGGCGGAGAGCACTGAAGCTTTCTTT
>15|NA|TRBV18|NA|TRBJ1-5
CASSPPGRGNQPQHF
TGTGCCAGCTCACCACCGGGGAGGGGAAATCAGCCCCAGCATTTT
>13|NA|TRBV19|NA|TRBJ1-5
CASRYLGDQPQHF
TGTGCCAGTAGATATCTAGGGGATCAGCCCCAGCATTTT
>20|TRBD2|TRBV4-2|NA|TRBJ2-7
CASSQEPGGAGVGPGYEQYF
TGTGCCAGCAGCCAAGAGCCTGGGGGAGCGGGAGTGGGACCGGGGTACGAGCAGTACTTC
>16|TRBD1|TRBV4-1|NA|TRBJ2-3
CASSPRQGVGTDTQYF
TGCGCCAGCAGCCCCCGACAGGGAGTAGGCACAGATACGCAGTATTTT
>15|NA|TRBV6-5|NA|TRBJ1-1
CASSYSGGLDTEAFF
TGTGCCAGCAGTTACTCGGGGGGATTGGACACTGAAGCTTTCTTT
>14|TRBD1|TRBV6-1|NA|TRBJ1-2
CASSERGTARGYTF
TGTGCCAGCAGTGAACGAGGGACAGCGCGGGGCTACACCTTC
>15|TRBD2|TRBV19|few|TRBJ2-1
CASSTPAGGSNEQFF
TGTGCCAGTAGTACCCCGGCGGGGGGGAGTAATGAGCAGTTCTTC
>14|TRBD1|TRBV3-1/TRBV3-2|NA|TRBJ1-2
CASSRQGGNYGYTF
TGTGCCAGCAGCCGACAGGGGGGTAACTATGGCTACACCTTC
>13|NA|TRBV10-3|NA|TRBJ1-1
CAIRGLVNTEAFF
TGTGCCATCAGGGGACTGGTGAACACTGAAGCTTTCTTT
>15|TRBD2|TRBV6-5|NA|TRBJ2-5
CASTLSGRFWETQYF
TGTGCCAGCACTCTTAGCGGGCGTTTCTGGGAGACCCAGTACTTC
>16|TRBD2|TRBV19|NA|TRBJ2-3
CASSIRGLASTDTQYF
TGTGCCAGTAGTATTCGCGGACTAGCGTCCACAGATACGCAGTATTTT
>15|TRBD1|TRBV10-2|NA|TRBJ1-3
CASIGTAVGTDTIYF
TGCGCCAGCATCGGGACAGCGGTGGGGACGGACACCATATATTTT
>13|NA|TRBV27|NA|TRBJ2-3
CASSLKSGDTQYF
TGTGCCAGCAGTTTAAAATCGGGAGATACGCAGTATTTT
>13|NA|TRBV12-3/TRBV12-4|NA|TRBJ1-1
CASLTGGVTEAFF
TGTGCCAGCTTAACCGGGGGGGTCACTGAAGCTTTCTTT
>16|TRBD1|TRBV10-3|NA|TRBJ1-3
CAISESTGGSGNTIYF
TGTGCCATCAGTGAGTCGACAGGGGGGTCAGGAAACACCATATATTTT
>16|NA|TRBV19|NA|TRBJ1-1
CASSRTGGARDTEAFF
TGTGCCAGTAGTAGGACGGGGGGCGCGAGGGACACTGAAGCTTTCTTT
>15|TRBD1|TRBV28|NA|TRBJ1-5
CASSIPRTGGSPQHF
TGTGCCAGCAGTATCCCCCGGACAGGGGGATCGCCCCAGCATTTT
>16|NA|TRBV27|few|TRBJ2-1
CASSFYPYSGNNEQFF
TGTGCCAGCAGTTTTTACCCCTATAGCGGAAACAATGAGCAGTTCTTC
>15|NA|TRBV25-1|once|TRBJ1-3
CASSTNRASGNTIYF
TGTGCCAGCAGCACTAACAGGGCCTCTGGAAACACCATATATTTT
>16|TRBD1|TRBV27|NA|TRBJ1-5
CASSTLGTGVNQPQHF
TGTGCCAGCAGCACTCTGGGGACAGGGGTCAATCAGCCCCAGCATTTT
>14|NA|TRBV15|NA|TRBJ1-5
CATSTQGRDQPQHF
TGTGCCACCAGCACCCAAGGGAGGGATCAGCCCCAGCATTTT